These 9 T cell receptor beta chains were sequenced from one sample in a study of blood T cell repertoires in COVID-19. The method was immunoSEQ multiplex PCR; TCRdb's version includes in-frame clones alone and lacks a portion of them. Among about 190,000 clones listed, roughly 80% were seen once. The sequenced sample was peripheral blood. These receptors all come from a middle-aged man who had recovered from COVID-19.

The rearrangement joins TRBV5-1 to TRBJ1-5; the match to TRBD1 covers 7 bases. Germline CDR1 is SGHRS and CDR2 is YFSETQ. The CDR3 loop spans 16 amino acids. Unmatched junction bases numbered 8, after V lost 5 bases and J lost 0 bases. In DNA form, the CDR3 reads TGCGCCAGCAGTTTCGACAGGGATCGTAGCAATCAGCCCCAGCATTTT. Protein: CASSFDRDRSNQPQHF.

Only a few counts were recorded for this clone. This chain joins TRBV19 and TRBJ2-4, with TRBD1 matching over 12 bases. This CDR3 spans 16 amino acids. Trimming took 2 bases from V and 8 from J; bases not matched to a gene: 7. The germline V gene has CDR1 LNHDA and CDR2 SQIVND (reference sequence). CDR3 amino acids: CASSIPGTGGGHIQYF. The CDR3 nucleotides read TGTGCCAGTAGTATACCGGGGACAGGGGGCGGTCACATTCAGTACTTC. Based on the CDR3 plus reference TRBV19 and TRBJ2-4, the full variable domain is DGGITQSPKYLFRKEGQNVTLSCEQNLNHDAMYWYRQDPGQGLRLIYYSQIVNDFQKGDIAEGYSVSREKKESFPLTVTSAQKNPTAFYLCASSIPGTGGGHIQYFGAGTRLSVL.

V usage is TRBV14 and J usage is TRBJ2-1, with D possibly TRBD2 on 6 matching bases. V lost 2 bases, J lost 7 bases, and 15 bases lay in between. In germline, CDR1 is SGHDN, CDR2 FVKESK. CDR3 length: 15 residues. CDR3 in amino acids: CASSQRLARDNEQFF. The CDR3 DNA reads as TGTGCCAGCAGCCAACGGCTAGCGAGAGATAATGAGCAGTTCTTC.

This sequence joins TRBV24-1 and TRBJ2-7, with a tentative D call TRBD1 (5 bases). The length of the CDR3 is 12 residues. Germline lookup yields CDR1 KGHDR and CDR2 SFDVKD. Trimming took 7 bases from V and 3 from J, leaving 9 bases between them. Here the CDR3 DNA reads TGTGCCACCAGCCAAACAGGCTACGAGCAGTACTTC. It yields the protein CATSQTGYEQYF.

This sequence joins TRBV6-1 and TRBJ1-2; the D gene is possibly TRBD1 (6 bases). In germline, CDR1 is MNHNS, CDR2 SASEGT. V was clipped by 10 bases and J by 4 bases, with 19 bases between them. The CDR3 covers 14 residues. The CDR3 DNA reads TGTGCCACCAGGGAAGGGGGGGTGTCCTATGGCTACACCTTC. Translating it yields CATREGGVSYGYTF.

The chain uses TRBV24-1 and TRBJ2-7, with D uncertain. V gave up 2 bases and J gave up 5 bases, with 6 bases separating them. The CDR3 is 12 residues long. CDR1 and CDR2 (germline): KGHDR, SFDVKD. The CDR3 DNA is TGTGCCACCAGTGATTACGGTAACGAGCAGTACTTC. It codes for CATSDYGNEQYF.

This chain links TRBV12-3 or TRBV12-4 with TRBJ2-1, with no clear D. V was shortened by 8 bases and J by 7 bases, with 9 bases between the two germline ends. The CDR3 is 11 residues long. DNA for the CDR3: TGTGCCAGCGGAGACGGGAATGAGCAGTTCTTC. Its protein product is CASGDGNEQFF.

This chain uses TRBV19 with TRBJ2-6, with D tentatively TRBD1 (6 bases). CDR1 and CDR2 from the germline V gene are LNHDA and SQIVND (reference sequence). The CDR3 covers 15 residues. Deletions cut 6 bases from V and 4 bases from J, with 13 bases between. CDR3 region: CASRNNRAGANVLTF. The DNA for the CDR3 is TGTGCCAGTAGGAACAACAGGGCCGGGGCCAACGTCCTGACTTTC.

The chain recombines TRBV5-1 with TRBJ1-6; D is unresolved. The CDR3 has 15 amino acids. Trimming removed 6 bases at V and 8 bases at J, with 18 bases between. Per the germline V gene, CDR1 is SGHRS and CDR2 is YFSETQ. As DNA, the CDR3 is TGCGCCAGCACCCAAATGCCGAGGGTAGATTCACCCCTCCACTTT. This encodes CASTQMPRVDSPLHF. Combining the CDR3 with reference TRBV5-1 and TRBJ1-6 gives the whole variable domain KAGVTQTPRYLIKTRGQQVTLSCSPISGHRSVSWYQQTPGQGLQFLFEYFSETQRNKGNFPGRFSGRQFSNSRSEMNVSTLELGDSALYLCASTQMPRVDSPLHFGNGTRLTVT.